This TCR beta chain was sequenced in a study of cytomegalovirus exposure and HLA in healthy donors. Trimming removed 0 bases at V and 0 bases at J, with 18 bases between. The CDR3 consists of 18 residues. Per germline, CDR1 GTSNPN and CDR2 SVGIG (reference sequence). Primers: 60 Vbeta forward and 13 Jbeta reverse. Libraries were prepared by immunoSEQ multiplex PCR; TCRdb keeps only in-frame clonotypes and omits some of them. This sample has 85,000 to 120,000 clones; 65% to 75% occur once, and the top ten carry roughly 2.8%. The V call is TRBV30, the J call TRBJ1-5, with a possible D match to TRBD1 (6 bases). Sequenced: PBMCs. This TCR was sampled from a female donor in good health and CMV-seronegative. The CDR3 reads CAWSVGQGRRSSNQPQHF. In DNA, the CDR3 is TGTGCCTGGAGTGTAGGTCAGGGGCGTCGTAGTAGCAATCAGCCCCAGCATTTT.